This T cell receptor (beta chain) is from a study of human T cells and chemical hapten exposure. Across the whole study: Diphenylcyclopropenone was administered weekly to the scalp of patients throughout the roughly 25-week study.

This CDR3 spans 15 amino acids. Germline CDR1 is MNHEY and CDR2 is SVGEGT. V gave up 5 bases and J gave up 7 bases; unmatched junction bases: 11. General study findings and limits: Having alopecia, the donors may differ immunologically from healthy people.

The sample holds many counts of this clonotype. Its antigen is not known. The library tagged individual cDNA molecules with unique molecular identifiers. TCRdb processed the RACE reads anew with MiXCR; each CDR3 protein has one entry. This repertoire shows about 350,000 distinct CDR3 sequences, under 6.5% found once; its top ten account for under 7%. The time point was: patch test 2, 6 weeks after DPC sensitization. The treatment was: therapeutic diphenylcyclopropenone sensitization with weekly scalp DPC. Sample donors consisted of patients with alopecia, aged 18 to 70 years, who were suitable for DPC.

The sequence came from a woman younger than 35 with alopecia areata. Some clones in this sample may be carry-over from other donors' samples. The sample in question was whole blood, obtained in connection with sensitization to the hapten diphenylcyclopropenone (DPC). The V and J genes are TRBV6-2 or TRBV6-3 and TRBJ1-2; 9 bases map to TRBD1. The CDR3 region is CASSPLRDRAFGYTF. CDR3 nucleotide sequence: TGTGCCAGCAGTCCTCTTCGGGACAGGGCCTTTGGCTACACCTTC.